The sequence of this TCR beta chain was determined in a study of vaccination effects on CD4 cells after COVID-19. The count of this clone is one. What it binds is not known. ViraFEST assay sequencing came after antigen-specific CD4+ T cells were expanded with viral peptide pools. At the end of approximately 10 days of culture, CD4+ T cells were isolated. The vaccine recipients had no prior SARS-CoV-2 infection, with negative nucleocapsid antibodies. Using immunoSEQ multiplex PCR, the repertoire was profiled, and TCRdb retains in-frame clones only, with some absent. There are 62,000 or so clones in the sample; about four fifths occur only once, and roughly an eighth lies in the top ten. Study-wide results and limits: Late post-vaccination samples showed marked contraction of infection- and vaccine-induced clones.

Sequencing was performed on CD4+ T cells from PBMCs cultured with SARS-CoV-2 spike peptides, taken before COVID-19 vaccination. The clonotype was recovered from a human donor who received a COVID-19 vaccine.

This chain's CDR3 is CASSLAARGDTEAFF. CDR3 coding DNA: TGTGCCAGCAGCTTAGCTGCCAGGGGGGACACTGAAGCTTTCTTT. The gene calls are TRBV7-2 and TRBJ1-1; 7 bases are a match to TRBD1. J was trimmed by 3 bases and V by 0 bases; bases with no gene match: 4. The V gene's germline CDR1 is SGHTA and CDR2 FQGNSA. This CDR3 has 15 amino acids. The full variable domain, its missing parts supplied by reference TRBV7-2 and TRBJ1-1, is GAGVSQSPSNKVTEKGKDVELRCDPISGHTALYWYRQSLGQGLEFLIYFQGNSAPDKSGLPSDRFSAERTGGSVSTLTIQRTQQEDSAVYLCASSLAARGDTEAFFGQGTRLTVV.